Presented here are 32 T cell receptor beta chains from one specimen sequenced in a study of T cell responses to AZD1222 COVID-19 vaccine. Profiled with immunoSEQ multiplex PCR; TCRdb holds only in-frame clones, not every one. The table has roughly 180,000 clones, about 90% seen once. This specimen was peripheral blood, taken 28 days after the second AZD1222 dose. Receptor source: an adult who received the AZD1222 COVID-19 vaccine.

This chain links TRBV18 with TRBJ1-1; the D is unclear. Germline values: CDR1 KGHSH, CDR2 LQKENI. The CDR3 extends over 12 amino acids. Trimming left V 3 bases short and J 10 bases short, with 12 bases between. DNA of the CDR3: TGTGCCAGCTCACCCCGGGTAGGGAGAGCTTTCTTT. This sequence encodes CASSPRVGRAFF.

The V gene is TRBV2, the J gene TRBJ1-2; TRBD1 agrees at 7 bases. Per germline, CDR1 SNHLY and CDR2 FYNNEI. V dropped 5 bases and J dropped 1; count of bases not matched to a gene: 1. This CDR3 region has 13 residues. The CDR3 loop is CASSWDSNYGYTF. The CDR3 bases are TGTGCCAGCAGTTGGGACAGTAACTATGGCTACACCTTC.

The chain is built from TRBV6-1 and TRBJ2-3, with D possibly matching TRBD2 (6 bases). The V end lost 2 bases, the J end lost 2 bases, and 14 bases lay between the germline ends. Germline lookup yields CDR1 MNHNS and CDR2 SASEGT. CDR3 length: 16 amino acids. The CDR3 is CASSEWRAGTTDTQYF. The CDR3 DNA reads as TGTGCCAGCAGTGAATGGAGGGCAGGGACCACAGATACGCAGTATTTT.

V and J are TRBV16 and TRBJ1-1, with a tentative D call TRBD1 (6 bases). Germline V gene data show CDR1 as KGHSY and CDR2 as FQNENV. The CDR3 has 14 amino acids. V lost 5 bases, J lost 1 base, and 11 bases lay in between. The CDR3 nucleotides are TGTGCCAGCAGCTTCGGACAGTCGAACACTGAAGCTTTCTTT. Amino acids: CASSFGQSNTEAFF.

V gene TRBV7-2 combines with J gene TRBJ2-7; 9 bases line up with TRBD1. V lost 2 bases, J lost 1 base, and 3 bases stayed unmatched. Germline V gene sequence: CDR1 SGHTA, CDR2 FQGNSA. The CDR3 consists of 15 residues. The CDR3 DNA reads as TGTGCCAGCAGCTTAACCGGGACAGGGTCCTACGAGCAGTACTTC. Amino acid sequence: CASSLTGTGSYEQYF. Based on the CDR3 plus reference TRBV7-2 and TRBJ2-7, the full variable domain is GAGVSQSPSNKVTEKGKDVELRCDPISGHTALYWYRQSLGQGLEFLIYFQGNSAPDKSGLPSDRFSAERTGGSVSTLTIQRTQQEDSAVYLCASSLTGTGSYEQYFGPGTRLTVT.

The chain joins TRBV12-5 to TRBJ1-1; D not resolved. This CDR3 has 14 residues. Germline CDR1 LGHNT, CDR2 FRNRAP. V lost 7 bases and J 3 bases, leaving 15 bases between the germline ends. The CDR3 region has the DNA TGTGCTAGTGCCGGTGATAGGCGGGACACTGAAGCTTTCTTT. This translates into CASAGDRRDTEAFF.

J is TRBJ2-5 and V is TRBV3-1 (or the pseudogene TRBV3-2); D is tentatively TRBD1 or TRBD2 (5 bases each). V lost 0 bases and J 1 base, leaving 12 bases between the germline ends. The CDR3 has 16 residues. Germline CDR1 and CDR2: LGHDT and YNNKEL (reference sequence). This CDR3 is CASSQDSRDVQETQYF. DNA of the CDR3: TGTGCCAGCAGCCAAGATAGTAGGGACGTCCAAGAGACCCAGTACTTC.

The rearrangement links TRBV4-2 to TRBJ1-1; D is perhaps TRBD1 (5 bases). Deletions cut 0 bases from V and 3 bases from J, with 17 bases between. The germline V gene encodes CDR1 LGHNA and CDR2 YNFKEQ. The CDR3 totals 17 residues. Written as DNA, the CDR3 is TGTGCCAGCAGCCAAGAGGTACAGCGGGGCGGCGACACTGAAGCTTTCTTT. Translation gives CASSQEVQRGGDTEAFF.

V gene TRBV6-4 combines with J gene TRBJ1-6; tentatively, D is TRBD1 (6 bases). The CDR3 covers 16 residues. Deletions cut 2 bases from V and 7 bases from J, with 15 bases between. CDR1 and CDR2 from the germline V gene are MRHNA and SNTAGT. CDR3 nucleotides: TGTGCCAGCAGTGACGGGGGCCTCCTTTCAAATTCACCCCTCCACTTT. This codes for CASSDGGLLSNSPLHF.

This clone showed up just once. This chain uses TRBV25-1 with TRBJ1-2, with 7 nucleotides matching TRBD1. The J segment lost 4 bases and the V segment lost 4 bases, leaving 3 bases of the junction unmatched. The CDR3 extends over 13 amino acids. CDR1 and CDR2 from the germline V gene are MGHDK and SYGVNS. The CDR3: CASSAGTAYGYTF. The CDR3 DNA reads as TGTGCCAGCAGTGCCGGGACAGCCTATGGCTACACCTTC.

The chain links TRBV30 to TRBJ2-2, with TRBD2 identical over 8 bases. The CDR3 runs to 14 residues. In germline, CDR1 is GTSNPN, CDR2 SVGIG (reference sequence). Unmatched junction bases numbered 9, after V lost 7 bases and J lost 5 bases. The CDR3 nucleotides read TGTGCCTTTTCGGCGGGGGGAATAACCGGGGAGCTGTTTTTT. Translated, it gives CAFSAGGITGELFF.

V usage is TRBV9 and J usage is TRBJ2-3, with D possibly matching TRBD2 (5 bases). The CDR3 length is 16 residues. Between the trimmed V and J ends, which lost 4 bases and 2 bases, there was a span of 17 bases. The V gene's germline CDR1 is SGDLS and CDR2 YYNGEE. The CDR3 region is CASSPSETTDTDTQYF. The CDR3 DNA reads as TGTGCCAGCAGCCCCTCTGAGACTACCGACACAGATACGCAGTATTTT. The variable domain in full, with the rest retrieved from reference TRBV9 and TRBJ2-3, is DSGVTQTPKHLITATGQRVTLRCSPRSGDLSVYWYQQSLDQGLQFLIQYYNGEERAKGNILERFSAQQFPDLHSELNLSSLELGDSALYFCASSPSETTDTDTQYFGPGTRLTVL.

V is TRBV14 and J is TRBJ2-7; TRBD2 matches 7 bases. The junction had 7 bases not matched to a gene; V was cut back by 1 base and J by 4 bases. CDR1 SGHDN and CDR2 FVKESK come from the germline V gene. This CDR3 region has 15 residues. The CDR3: CASSQVMSGAYEQYF. As DNA, the CDR3 is TGTGCCAGCAGCCAAGTGATGAGCGGGGCATACGAGCAGTACTTC.

In DNA form, the CDR3 reads TGTGCCAGCAGCCCCCGGACTAGCGGGAGTGATACGCAGTATTTT. Amino acids: CASSPRTSGSDTQYF. This chain links TRBV7-2 with TRBJ2-3; 13 nucleotides line up with TRBD2. Trimming took 5 bases from V and 6 from J; bases not matched to a gene: 5. The CDR3 is 15 residues long. Germline loops: CDR1 SGHTA, CDR2 FQGNSA.

DNA for the CDR3: TGTGCCAGCAGCTTAGCAGGGAGCACAGATACGCAGTATTTT. Translated, it gives CASSLAGSTDTQYF. The chain employs TRBV7-9 and TRBJ2-3; no reliable D call. Germline V gene sequence: CDR1 SEHNR, CDR2 FQNEAQ (reference sequence). The CDR3 has 14 residues. The V gene lost 0 bases and the J gene lost 0 bases, with 4 bases spanning the gap.

The rearrangement links TRBV27 to TRBJ1-2; D gene ambiguous. Looked up from germline, CDR1 is MNHEY and CDR2 is SMNVEV (reference sequence). Between the trimmed V and J ends, which lost 2 bases and 4 bases, there was a span of 14 bases. The CDR3 runs 15 residues. In DNA, the CDR3 is TGTGCCAGCAGTTTAACTGGGTCCCAGGCCTATGGCTACACCTTC. Translation gives CASSLTGSQAYGYTF.

CDR3 DNA: TGTGCCATCAGTGAGTCGGGGGTCGGGATCACCGGGGAGCTGTTTTTT. Its protein is CAISESGVGITGELFF. The J gene is TRBJ2-2, the V gene TRBV10-3; D assignment may be TRBD1 or TRBD2 (5 bases each). Germline lookup yields CDR1 ENHRY and CDR2 SYGVKD. Between the trimmed V and J ends, which lost 0 bases and 4 bases, there was a span of 12 bases. The length of the CDR3 is 16 residues.

V is TRBV27 and J is TRBJ1-5; TRBD1 aligns across 8 bases. This CDR3 contains 15 residues. Germline values: CDR1 MNHEY, CDR2 SMNVEV (reference sequence). The V gene end was trimmed by 5 bases and the J gene end by 0 bases; junction bases not matched to a gene: 3. The CDR3 DNA is TGTGCCAGCAGTACGACAGGGGCTAGCAATCAGCCCCAGCATTTT. This translates into CASSTTGASNQPQHF.

The V and J genes are TRBV3-1 (or the pseudogene TRBV3-2) and TRBJ1-4; D might be TRBD1 (5 bases). CDR1 and CDR2 (germline): LGHDT, YNNKEL (reference sequence). V lost 10 bases, J lost 14 bases, and 17 bases lay in between. There are 11 residues in the CDR3. This chain's CDR3 is CATQDSGTLFF. CDR3 sequence (DNA): TGTGCCACCCAGGACTCGGGGACTCTGTTTTTT.

The chain employs TRBV5-1 and TRBJ1-1; TRBD1 matches 10 bases. From germline, CDR1 is SGHRS and CDR2 YFSETQ. This CDR3 spans 15 amino acids. V lost 3 bases and J lost 6; bases outside the gene matches: 8. CDR3 nucleotide sequence: TGCGCCAGCAGCTGGAGACAGGGGGCAGGGGCTGAAGCTTTCTTT. Amino acids: CASSWRQGAGAEAFF.

J is TRBJ1-1 and V is TRBV5-1; D gene uncertain. The germline CDR1 and CDR2 sequences are SGHRS and YFSETQ. The CDR3 has 15 residues. The V end lost 5 bases, the J end lost 1 base, and 15 bases lay between the germline ends. The CDR3 DNA sequence: TGCGCCAGCAGGTCCTCGCCCGGCGGGAACACTGAAGCTTTCTTT. It is translated as CASRSSPGGNTEAFF. Combining the CDR3 with reference TRBV5-1 and TRBJ1-1 gives the whole variable domain KAGVTQTPRYLIKTRGQQVTLSCSPISGHRSVSWYQQTPGQGLQFLFEYFSETQRNKGNFPGRFSGRQFSNSRSEMNVSTLELGDSALYLCASRSSPGGNTEAFFGQGTRLTVV.

V gene TRBV28 combines with J gene TRBJ2-1; 9 bases map to TRBD2. V trimming: 6 bases; J trimming: 7 bases; junction bases outside the gene matches: 16. CDR1 and CDR2 from the germline V gene are MDHEN and SYDVKM. This CDR3 comprises 17 residues. The CDR3 nucleotides read TGTGCCAGCAGCAAGGATGTAGCGGGAGCGGGGTTTAATGAGCAGTTCTTC. It codes for CASSKDVAGAGFNEQFF.

The chain joins TRBV2 to TRBJ1-1; D unclear. This CDR3 comprises 13 residues. Per germline, CDR1 SNHLY and CDR2 FYNNEI. V lost 8 bases and J 1 base, leaving 11 bases between the germline ends. The CDR3: CASWFGWNTEAFF. CDR3 nucleotides: TGTGCCAGCTGGTTTGGTTGGAACACTGAAGCTTTCTTT.

This rearrangement joins TRBV5-6 to TRBJ1-1; tentative D call: TRBD1 (5 bases). The germline V gene has CDR1 SGHDT and CDR2 YYEEEE. This CDR3 region has 14 residues. Trimming took 0 bases from V and 2 from J, leaving 8 bases between them. Written as DNA, the CDR3 is TGTGCCAGCAGCTTGGCCGGGACTAACACTGAAGCTTTCTTT. Translation gives CASSLAGTNTEAFF.

The chain is built from TRBV3-1 (or the pseudogene TRBV3-2) and TRBJ2-7; D uncertain. There are 13 residues in the CDR3. V was cut by 6 bases and J by 0 bases, with 9 bases left in between. Germline V gene sequence: CDR1 LGHDT, CDR2 YNNKEL (reference sequence). CDR3 sequence: CASRRGTSYEQYF. CDR3 nucleotides: TGTGCCAGCAGAAGAGGAACCTCCTACGAGCAGTACTTC.

J is TRBJ2-7 and V is TRBV5-1, with TRBD1 identical over 8 bases. The CDR3 spans 15 residues. CDR1 is SGHRS and CDR2 is YFSETQ in the germline V gene. V gave up 2 bases and J gave up 3 bases; unmatched junction bases: 7. The CDR3 region has the DNA TGCGCCAGCAGCTTTAACACAGGGGGGAGCTACGAGCAGTACTTC. This translates into CASSFNTGGSYEQYF.

The J gene is TRBJ2-5, the V gene TRBV5-4; a weak D match, TRBD2 (7 bases). Germline V gene lookup returns CDR1 SGHNT and CDR2 YYREEE (reference sequence). The CDR3 sequence is 15 residues long. With 4 bases removed from V and 5 bases from J, the gap between germline ends came to 18 bases. Written as DNA, the CDR3 is TGTGCCAGCAGCACTCCTCGGGGGGCGTGGGAGACCCAGTACTTC. This sequence encodes CASSTPRGAWETQYF.

The J gene is TRBJ2-7, the V gene TRBV7-2; D is ambiguous. Trimming removed 1 base at V and 5 bases at J, with 9 bases between. The CDR3 runs to 13 residues. Germline V gene data show CDR1 as SGHTA and CDR2 as FQGNSA. The CDR3 DNA follows: TGTGCCAGCAGCTTAGAAGGGTTCAACGAGCAGTACTTC. Encoded protein: CASSLEGFNEQYF.

The gene calls are TRBV30 and TRBJ1-2, with 9 bases fitting TRBD1. Germline CDR1 is GTSNPN and CDR2 is SVGIG (reference sequence). CDR3 length: 14 residues. With V trimmed by 0 bases and J by 8 bases, 7 bases remained unmatched. The CDR3 sequence is CAWSVGDRASGYTF. CDR3 sequence (DNA): TGTGCCTGGAGTGTAGGGGACAGGGCGTCGGGCTACACCTTC.

V and J are TRBV10-3 and TRBJ1-5, with D hard to call. This CDR3 spans 13 amino acids. V shed 4 bases and J shed 1 base, with 5 bases lying between them. Germline loops: CDR1 ENHRY, CDR2 SYGVKD. CDR3 loop: CAISGGSNQPQHF. The CDR3 region has the DNA TGTGCCATCAGTGGTGGGAGCAATCAGCCCCAGCATTTT.

J is TRBJ1-5 and V is TRBV6-5; D is uncertain. The CDR3 has 12 residues. Germline CDR1 MNHEY, CDR2 SVGAGI. V was trimmed by 8 bases and J by 4 bases, leaving 9 bases between them. CDR3 residues: CASEVINQPQHF. For the CDR3, the DNA is TGTGCCAGCGAAGTGATAAATCAGCCCCAGCATTTT.

The rearrangement uses TRBV15 and TRBJ2-1; D possibly corresponds to TRBD2 (7 bases). Per germline, CDR1 LNHNV and CDR2 YYDKDF (reference sequence). This CDR3 is built from 13 residues. Trimming took 5 bases from V and 8 from J, leaving 13 bases between them. The CDR3 loop reads CATSGRDKDEQFF. In nucleotides, the CDR3 is TGTGCCACCAGCGGGAGGGACAAGGATGAGCAGTTCTTC.